This T cell receptor (beta chain) was sequenced during a study of T-cell memory formation after mild COVID-19. For the study at large: TCR clusters mostly belonged to single donors.

The CDR3 sequence is 18 residues long. The germline V gene encodes CDR1 SGHTA and CDR2 FQGTGA. Germline trimming cut 2 bases from V and 4 bases from J; bases unmatched to any gene: 8. Constant-segment primers and 5'RACE yielded cDNA libraries for TCR alpha and TCR beta, each carrying sample barcodes and UMIs. Each CDR3 protein is one row after TCRdb ran MiXCR on the 5' RACE reads. The repertoire consists of 350,000 to 450,000 distinct CDR3 sequences, with around 27% occurring once and the leading ten covering around an eighth. This clonotype was picked up a small number of times. The source is an adult woman who had mild COVID-19 (a few samples of this study predate the infection). Cell type and time point are not known. The V and J genes are TRBV7-3 and TRBJ2-3; 14 bases match TRBD2. Sequenced input: PBMCs or a T cell subset sorted from them (not recorded which). The CDR3 nucleotides read TGTGCCAGCAGCTTATTGCCGACGGGACTAGCGGGAGCAGATACGCAGTATTTT. Encoded protein: CASSLLPTGLAGADTQYF.